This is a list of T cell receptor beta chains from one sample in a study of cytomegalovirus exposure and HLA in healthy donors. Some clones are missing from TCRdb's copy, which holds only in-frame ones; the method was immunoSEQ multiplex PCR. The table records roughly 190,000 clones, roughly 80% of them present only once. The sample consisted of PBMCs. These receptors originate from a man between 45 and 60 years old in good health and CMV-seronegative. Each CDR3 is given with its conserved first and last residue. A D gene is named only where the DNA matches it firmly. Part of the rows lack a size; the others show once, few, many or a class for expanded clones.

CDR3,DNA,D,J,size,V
CASSQEGGQAFWGTQYF,TGCGCCAGCAGCCAAGAAGGGGGACAGGCCTTCTGGGGGACCCAGTACTTC,TRBD1,TRBJ2-5,-,TRBV4-3
CASGLVLGPGANVLTF,TGTGCTAGTGGTTTGGTTCTGGGGCCTGGGGCCAACGTCCTGACTTTC,-,TRBJ2-6,few,TRBV12-5
CASSLGVRGGSYNEQFF,TGCGCCAGCAGCTTGGGAGTTCGGGGGGGCTCCTACAATGAGCAGTTCTTC,TRBD2,TRBJ2-1,-,TRBV5-1
CATPGLADYNEQFF,TGTGCCACCCCGGGACTAGCGGATTACAATGAGCAGTTCTTC,TRBD2,TRBJ2-1,-,TRBV6-4
CATSRDRGQETQYF,TGTGCCACCAGCAGGGACAGGGGGCAAGAGACCCAGTACTTC,TRBD1,TRBJ2-5,once,TRBV15
CASSREVGTQYF,TGTGCCAGCAGCCGGGAGGTAGGGACCCAGTACTTC,TRBD2,TRBJ2-5,-,TRBV5-6
CASSYSRARETQYF,TGTGCCAGCAGTTACTCGAGGGCCCGGGAGACCCAGTACTTC,-,TRBJ2-5,-,TRBV6-5
CASSPLSGHNEQFF,TGTGCCAGCTCACCACTGTCAGGGCACAATGAGCAGTTCTTC,-,TRBJ2-1,-,TRBV18
CASSTGDRRTGELFF,TGCGCCAGCAGCACCGGGGACAGGCGCACCGGGGAGCTGTTTTTT,TRBD1,TRBJ2-2,few,TRBV5-1
CASSPRGQGMNTEAFF,TGTGCCAGCAGCCCAAGGGGACAGGGGATGAACACTGAAGCTTTCTTT,TRBD1,TRBJ1-1,few,TRBV5-8
CASSYPGQKTYEQYF,TGTGCCAGCAGTTATCCGGGACAAAAAACCTACGAGCAGTACTTC,-,TRBJ2-7,-,TRBV2
CASSHERAYGVGETQYF,TGTGCCAGCAGCCATGAAAGGGCCTACGGGGTGGGAGAGACCCAGTACTTC,-,TRBJ2-5,-,TRBV7-9
CASSTLGRGLTEAFF,TGTGCCAGCTCAACTTTGGGTAGGGGGCTCACTGAAGCTTTCTTT,TRBD1,TRBJ1-1,-,TRBV18
CASSQGTGAVSGNTIYF,TGCGCCAGCAGCCAAGGGACAGGGGCCGTCTCTGGAAACACCATATATTTT,TRBD1,TRBJ1-3,-,TRBV4-3
CASSANPGTVYSNQPQHF,TGTGCCAGCAGCGCTAACCCCGGGACAGTCTATAGCAATCAGCCCCAGCATTTT,TRBD1,TRBJ1-5,-,TRBV5-4
CASGGKVTGAHQPQHF,TGTGCCAGCGGAGGGAAGGTGACGGGAGCACATCAGCCCCAGCATTTT,-,TRBJ1-5,-,TRBV2
CASRLGGQANTGELFF,TGTGCCAGTAGACTGGGGGGACAGGCGAACACCGGGGAGCTGTTTTTT,TRBD1,TRBJ2-2,-,TRBV19
CASSLAQGVGEQYF,TGTGCCAGCAGTCTGGCACAGGGGGTCGGCGAGCAGTACTTC,TRBD1,TRBJ2-7,-,TRBV11-2
CASSQHFSGANVLTF,TGCGCCAGCAGCCAACACTTCTCTGGGGCCAACGTCCTGACTTTC,-,TRBJ2-6,-,TRBV4-3
CASSFKGQGSNGYTF,TGTGCCAGCAGTTTCAAGGGACAGGGTTCCAATGGCTACACCTTC,TRBD1,TRBJ1-2,-,TRBV27
CASTPARGRTGELFF,TGTGCCAGTACCCCCGCGCGGGGGCGAACCGGGGAGCTGTTTTTT,-,TRBJ2-2,once,TRBV19
CASSTPGGEQFF,TGTGCCAGCAGCACCCCAGGGGGTGAGCAGTTCTTC,TRBD1,TRBJ2-1,-,TRBV5-6
CASSLGLADGELFF,TGTGCCAGCAGCTTAGGGCTAGCTGACGGGGAGCTGTTTTTT,-,TRBJ2-2,once,TRBV7-2
CASSQDRGGGETQYF,TGCGCCAGCAGCCAAGATCGGGGCGGGGGAGAGACCCAGTACTTC,TRBD2,TRBJ2-5,-,TRBV4-3
CASSPTGISHQPQHF,TGCGCCAGCAGCCCTACAGGGATTAGTCATCAGCCCCAGCATTTT,-,TRBJ1-5,-,TRBV5-1
CASRFDRGGSQPQHF,TGTGCCAGCAGATTCGACAGGGGAGGCAGTCAGCCCCAGCATTTT,TRBD1,TRBJ1-5,-,TRBV6-1
CASSPLAGNTNEQFF,TGTGCCAGCAGCCCACTAGCGGGGAATACAAATGAGCAGTTCTTC,TRBD2,TRBJ2-1,few,TRBV7-9
CASSEREKNTGELFF,TGCGCCAGCAGTGAGAGGGAGAAGAACACCGGGGAGCTGTTTTTT,-,TRBJ2-2,-,TRBV10-1
CASSLAVQGATNEKLFF,TGCGCCAGCAGCTTAGCGGTTCAGGGGGCGACTAATGAAAAACTGTTTTTT,TRBD1,TRBJ1-4,-,TRBV7-2
CASRNSGGLTDTQYF,TGTGCCAGCCGAAACAGTGGGGGCCTCACAGATACGCAGTATTTT,-,TRBJ2-3,-,TRBV2
CASSFLLRRTGDHEQFF,TGCGCCAGCAGCTTTCTGCTCCGGCGGACAGGGGACCATGAGCAGTTCTTC,TRBD1,TRBJ2-1,-,TRBV5-1
CASSSPWRQMNTEAFF,TGTGCCAGCAGCTCGCCCTGGAGACAGATGAACACTGAAGCTTTCTTT,-,TRBJ1-1,-,TRBV5-6
CASGTASAGANVLTF,TGCGCCAGCGGAACCGCTAGCGCTGGGGCCAACGTCCTGACTTTC,-,TRBJ2-6,-,TRBV5-1
CASSYTDTQYF,TGTGCCAGCAGCTACACAGATACGCAGTATTTT,-,TRBJ2-3,-,TRBV9
CASNPGGTSGEQFF,TGCGCCAGCAACCCCGGGGGGACTAGCGGCGAGCAGTTCTTC,TRBD2,TRBJ2-1,-,TRBV10-1
CASPGYEQYF,TGTGCCAGCCCCGGGTACGAGCAGTACTTC,-,TRBJ2-7,-,TRBV6-6
CASSVVDGGEQYF,TGTGCCAGCAGCGTAGTCGATGGCGGCGAGCAGTACTTC,-,TRBJ2-7,once,TRBV9
CASGLPRLPWNTGELFF,TGTGCTAGTGGTTTGCCCCGACTCCCATGGAACACCGGGGAGCTGTTTTTT,-,TRBJ2-2,-,TRBV12-5
CASSLGSGGSYNEQFF,TGTGCCAGCAGCTTGGGGAGCGGGGGATCCTACAATGAGCAGTTCTTC,TRBD2,TRBJ2-1,-,TRBV5-6
CASSSATGVRTEAFF,TGTGCCAGCAGCTCCGCGACAGGGGTTAGAACTGAAGCTTTCTTT,TRBD1,TRBJ1-1,-,TRBV7-9
CAWSVLGGSEAFF,TGTGCCTGGAGTGTACTCGGTGGTTCTGAAGCTTTCTTT,-,TRBJ1-1,-,TRBV30
CASSTSGGANEQYF,TGTGCCAGCAGCACTAGCGGGGGGGCAAACGAGCAGTACTTC,TRBD2,TRBJ2-7,-,TRBV27
CASSHLADNYNEQFF,TGTGCCAGCAGCCATCTAGCCGATAACTACAATGAGCAGTTCTTC,-,TRBJ2-1,-,TRBV7-9
CASSLMLLAGGQAYNEQFF,TGTGCCAGCAGCTTAATGCTACTAGCGGGGGGCCAGGCCTACAATGAGCAGTTCTTC,TRBD2,TRBJ2-1,-,TRBV7-2
CASSLGGSRGNEQFF,TGTGCCAGCAGCTTGGGGGGGAGCAGGGGCAATGAGCAGTTCTTC,-,TRBJ2-1,-,TRBV5-4
CASSTTSGGQQYF,TGTGCCAGCAGCACCACTAGCGGGGGACAGCAGTACTTC,TRBD2,TRBJ2-7,-,TRBV11-2
CASRETGKFLGELFF,TGCGCCAGCCGAGAGACAGGGAAGTTCCTCGGGGAGCTGTTTTTT,TRBD1,TRBJ2-2,-,TRBV5-1
CASSQRGEGISITDTQYF,TGTGCCAGCAGCCAAAGGGGGGAGGGCATATCTATCACAGATACGCAGTATTTT,-,TRBJ2-3,-,TRBV4-2
CASTGLAGQEQFF,TGTGCCAGCACCGGACTAGCGGGGCAAGAGCAGTTCTTC,TRBD2,TRBJ2-1,-,TRBV5-5
CASGDRNQPQHF,TGTGCCAGTGGGGACAGGAATCAGCCCCAGCATTTT,TRBD1,TRBJ1-5,-,TRBV19
CASSLGQDNTEAFF,TGTGCCAGCAGCTTGGGACAGGATAACACTGAAGCTTTCTTT,TRBD1,TRBJ1-1,few,TRBV7-8
CASSPNPGQGRGEQYF,TGTGCCAGCTCACCAAACCCGGGACAGGGCAGGGGCGAGCAGTACTTC,TRBD1,TRBJ2-7,-,TRBV18
CASSVLGSSYNEQFF,TGTGCCAGCAGTGTTCTGGGGAGCTCCTACAATGAGCAGTTCTTC,-,TRBJ2-1,-,TRBV2
CASRALNTEAFF,TGTGCCAGCAGGGCCCTGAACACTGAAGCTTTCTTT,-,TRBJ1-1,-,TRBV5-4
CSVEKGNRAYEQYF,TGCAGCGTTGAGAAAGGGAACAGGGCCTACGAGCAGTACTTC,-,TRBJ2-7,-,TRBV29-1
CASRGENRGPGELFF,TGTGCCAGCAGGGGGGAAAACAGGGGCCCCGGGGAGCTGTTTTTT,TRBD1,TRBJ2-2,-,TRBV27
CASSPTSTDTQYF,TGTGCCAGCTCACCAACTAGCACAGATACGCAGTATTTT,-,TRBJ2-3,-,TRBV18
CASSDSPLSGGAGELFF,TGTGCCAGCAGTGACTCCCCCCTCAGCGGGGGTGCCGGGGAGCTGTTTTTT,TRBD2,TRBJ2-2,-,TRBV2
CASSERQGSNQPQHF,TGTGCCAGCAGTGAAAGGCAGGGAAGCAATCAGCCCCAGCATTTT,-,TRBJ1-5,-,TRBV2